This record covers a single T cell receptor beta chain. Its antigen is not known. This table comes from immunoSEQ multiplex PCR, and its TCRdb copy is limited to in-frame clones, with some not included. The sample has more than 25,000 clones; around four fifths are singletons. This entry is derived from a study of neoadjuvant anti-PD-1 for oral cavity cancer. The V end was cut by 3 bases, the J end by 6 bases, with 9 bases between. The CDR3 runs to 12 residues. Germline V gene sequence: CDR1 SGHAT, CDR2 FQNNGV. Regarding the study as a whole: Higher pretreatment blood Treg/Th17 ratios correlated with higher pretreatment blood and lower post-treatment tumor TCRbeta clonality.

Time point denoted: after neoadjuvant nivolumab, at surgical resection. The chain uses TRBV11-2 and TRBJ2-7; D is unclear. This specimen was PBMCs, taken after nivolumab (anti-PD-1) treatment. The source of this sequence is a person aged 35-79 years with oral cavity squamous cell carcinoma. CDR3 DNA sequence: TGTGCCAGCAGCTTTGTCAATTCCGAGCAGTACTTC. It specifies CASSFVNSEQYF.